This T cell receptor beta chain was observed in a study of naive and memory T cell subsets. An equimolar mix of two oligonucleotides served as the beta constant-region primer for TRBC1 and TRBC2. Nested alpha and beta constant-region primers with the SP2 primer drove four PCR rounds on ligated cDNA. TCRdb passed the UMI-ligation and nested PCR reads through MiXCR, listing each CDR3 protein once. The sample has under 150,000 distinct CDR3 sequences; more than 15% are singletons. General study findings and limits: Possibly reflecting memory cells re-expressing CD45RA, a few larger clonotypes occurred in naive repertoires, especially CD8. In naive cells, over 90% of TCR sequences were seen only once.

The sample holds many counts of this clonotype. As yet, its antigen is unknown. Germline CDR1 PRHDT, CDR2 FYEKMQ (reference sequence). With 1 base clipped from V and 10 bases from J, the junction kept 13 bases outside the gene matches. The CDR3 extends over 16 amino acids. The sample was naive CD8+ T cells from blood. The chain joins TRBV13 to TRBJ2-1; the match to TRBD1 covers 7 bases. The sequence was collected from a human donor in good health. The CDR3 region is CASSLVEGQFVGEQFF. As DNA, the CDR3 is TGTGCCAGCAGCTTAGTAGAGGGACAGTTCGTCGGGGAGCAGTTCTTC.